Listed here is a single TCR beta chain. Its antigen is not identified. This record belongs to a study of blood T cells in healthy people across ages. Study-level findings and limits: Donor CMV status, an unknown factor, possibly confounded changes in expanded clonotypes.

A minimum of 5 micrograms of total RNA was extracted per sample. The CDR3 is made up of 15 amino acids. V shed 1 base and J 5 bases; nucleotides not matched to a gene: 4. Germline CDR1 SEHNR, CDR2 FQNEAQ (reference sequence). For the second PCR, which ran for 7 to 11 cycles, a sample-barcoded 5' primer and a J-beta primer mix were used. TCRdb passed the 5' RACE reads through MiXCR, listing each CDR3 protein once. Of about a million distinct CDR3 sequences in the sample, 45% to 60% were seen once. The rearrangement uses TRBV7-9 and TRBJ2-3, with 9 bases identical to TRBD1. Sample: blood. The receptor's source is a woman in her sixties or seventies in good health. This chain's CDR3 is CASSLGLGQGDTQYF. DNA for the CDR3: TGTGCCAGCAGCTTAGGACTGGGACAGGGAGATACGCAGTATTTT.